One and the same sample provided the 29 T cell receptor beta chains below, sequenced in a study of radiotherapy plus CTLA-4 blockade in lung cancer. TCRdb's table, derived via immunoSEQ multiplex PCR, lists solely in-frame clones and lacks some. Here the sample spans fewer than 150,000 clones, 78% being singletons. The material was peripheral blood, obtained from a patient treated with radiotherapy plus ipilimumab. The receptors were gathered from a human donor with non-small cell lung cancer who had a partial response to radiotherapy plus ipilimumab.

This chain links TRBV9 with TRBJ1-5, with D possibly matching TRBD1 (5 bases). This CDR3 comprises 15 residues. Germline lookup yields CDR1 SGDLS and CDR2 YYNGEE. V was pared by 4 bases and J by 1 base, with 12 bases between. The CDR3 sequence is CASSPGGGSNQPQHF. CDR3 DNA: TGTGCCAGCAGCCCCGGCGGGGGAAGCAATCAGCCCCAGCATTTT.

This chain joins TRBV9 and TRBJ1-2, with a possible D match to TRBD1 (5 bases). Looked up from germline, CDR1 is SGDLS and CDR2 is YYNGEE. V lost 7 bases to trimming and J lost 8 bases, with 24 bases between them. The CDR3 runs 15 residues. The CDR3 reads CASSPWGGTLPGYTF. DNA for the CDR3: TGTGCCAGCTCTCCTTGGGGAGGGACGCTGCCGGGCTACACCTTC.

The CDR3 region is CASSVRDRDTYGYTF. Written as DNA, the CDR3 is TGTGCCAGCAGTGTTAGGGACAGGGATACCTATGGCTACACCTTC. The chain links TRBV6-1 to TRBJ1-2, with 9 positions matching TRBD1. CDR1 MNHNS and CDR2 SASEGT come from the germline V gene. This CDR3 is built from 15 residues. V shed 4 bases, J shed 4 bases, and the junction held 7 bases outside the gene matches.

This clone showed up just once. One end of the junction fails to match germline, which may point to a read error. J is TRBJ2-1 and V is TRBV4-1, with 8 nucleotides matching TRBD2. The CDR3 sequence is 15 residues long. Germline lookup yields CDR1 MGHRA and CDR2 YSYEKL. The chain's CDR3 is CASNQLAGGYNEQFF. Here the CDR3 DNA reads TGCGCCAGCAACCAACTGGCGGGGGGCTACAATGAGCAGTTCTTC.

The V and J genes are TRBV5-1 and TRBJ2-3, with TRBD2 as a possible D gene (5 bases). The germline CDR1 and CDR2 sequences are SGHRS and YFSETQ. The CDR3 extends over 16 amino acids. V gave up 0 bases and J gave up 0 bases, with 11 bases separating them. The CDR3 is CASSLAWGVSTDTQYF. CDR3 bases: TGCGCCAGCAGCTTGGCATGGGGAGTGAGCACAGATACGCAGTATTTT. Full variable domain (missing parts from reference TRBV5-1 and TRBJ2-3): KAGVTQTPRYLIKTRGQQVTLSCSPISGHRSVSWYQQTPGQGLQFLFEYFSETQRNKGNFPGRFSGRQFSNSRSEMNVSTLELGDSALYLCASSLAWGVSTDTQYFGPGTRLTVL.

Note on this clone: Distinct nucleotide sequences in the sample also encode this CDR3. V usage is TRBV4-2 and J usage is TRBJ1-1; D is unclear. Trimming left V 2 bases short and J 0 bases short, with 10 bases between. The CDR3 length is 15 residues. The germline V gene has CDR1 LGHNA and CDR2 YNFKEQ. This CDR3 is CASSQLGVMNTEAFF. The CDR3 DNA sequence: TGTGCCAGCAGCCAATTGGGCGTAATGAACACTGAAGCTTTCTTT.

V and J are TRBV5-1 and TRBJ2-3, with D maybe TRBD2 (6 bases). The CDR3 contains 14 residues. CDR1 SGHRS and CDR2 YFSETQ come from the germline V gene. The V gene lost 7 bases and the J gene lost 5 bases, with 17 bases spanning the gap. DNA of the CDR3: TGCGCCAGCGCAAGAGAGGGGCGGGGAGATACGCAGTATTTT. This translates into CASAREGRGDTQYF. Looking up the rest from reference TRBV5-1 and TRBJ2-3 gives the full variable domain: KAGVTQTPRYLIKTRGQQVTLSCSPISGHRSVSWYQQTPGQGLQFLFEYFSETQRNKGNFPGRFSGRQFSNSRSEMNVSTLELGDSALYLCASAREGRGDTQYFGPGTRLTVL.

The genes are TRBV28 and TRBJ2-7; D remains unclear. The CDR3 is 13 residues long. V was clipped by 3 bases and J by 3 bases, with 9 bases between them. CDR1 and CDR2 (germline): MDHEN, SYDVKM. The CDR3: CASSFGRGYEQYF. CDR3 bases: TGTGCCAGCAGTTTTGGCAGAGGCTACGAGCAGTACTTC.

The V and J genes are TRBV11-2 and TRBJ2-7, with D possibly TRBD1 on 6 matching bases. Germline CDR1 reads SGHAT; CDR2 reads FQNNGV. Trimming removed 1 base at V and 0 bases at J, with 7 bases between. The CDR3 runs to 14 residues. In DNA, the CDR3 is TGTGCCAGCAGCTTAGGGGACAACTCCTACGAGCAGTACTTC. Translating it yields CASSLGDNSYEQYF.

Points on this clone: Germline and junction disagree at one end, which may indicate a read error. V is TRBV7-7 and J is TRBJ2-7; 7 bases are a match to TRBD2. There are 14 residues in the CDR3. In germline, CDR1 is SSHAT, CDR2 FNYEAQ (reference sequence). The CDR3 bases are TGTGCTAGCAGCTTAGCGGGCCTACCCTCCGAGCAGTACTTC. Its protein product is CASSLAGLPSEQYF.

The chain joins TRBV29-1 to TRBJ2-2; a possible D gene is TRBD1 (5 bases). V was cut by 4 bases and J by 3 bases, with 9 bases left in between. The CDR3 is made up of 13 amino acids. Per germline, CDR1 SQVTM and CDR2 ANQGSEA. The CDR3 here is CSVVPRDTGELFF. The DNA for the CDR3 is TGCAGCGTTGTGCCCAGGGACACCGGGGAGCTGTTTTTT.

This sequence joins TRBV7-3 and TRBJ1-1, with a weak D call TRBD1 (5 bases). Germline V gene data show CDR1 as SGHTA and CDR2 as FQGTGA. V lost 0 bases, J lost 8 bases, and 10 bases lay in between. The CDR3 spans 13 residues. As DNA, the CDR3 is TGTGCCAGCAGCTTAACCGGGGGTACAGAAGCTTTCTTT. This gives the protein CASSLTGGTEAFF.

Here the CDR3 reads CASSQDLLADTYNEQFF. CDR3 in DNA: TGCGCCAGCAGCCAAGATCTGCTAGCGGACACCTACAATGAGCAGTTCTTC. The chain carries TRBV4-3 and TRBJ2-1; 7 positions match TRBD2. This CDR3 is 17 amino acids long. CDR1 and CDR2 (germline): LGHNA, YSLEER. V shed 0 bases and J 2 bases; nucleotides not matched to a gene: 7.

This clone was detected once. This rearrangement joins TRBV4-3 to TRBJ2-2, with D possibly TRBD2 on 6 matching bases. Germline V CDR1 and CDR2: LGHNA, YSLEER. This CDR3 comprises 18 residues. Trimming left V 1 base short and J 6 bases short, with 21 bases between. This chain's CDR3 is CASSQGAAGGVRAGELFF. CDR3 nucleotide sequence: TGCGCCAGCAGCCAAGGTGCCGCGGGCGGGGTTCGCGCCGGGGAGCTGTTTTTT.

J is TRBJ2-1 and V is TRBV9; D possibly corresponds to TRBD2 (6 bases). This CDR3 has 11 residues. Trimming pared 4 bases from V and 10 bases from J, leaving 9 bases between. The germline CDR1 and CDR2 sequences are SGDLS and YYNGEE. CDR3 sequence reads: CASSSGGEQFF. CDR3 DNA: TGTGCCAGCAGCTCCGGAGGGGAGCAGTTCTTC.

The chain has TRBV27 and TRBJ1-6; 8 bases fit TRBD1. CDR1 is MNHEY and CDR2 is SMNVEV in the germline V gene (reference sequence). This CDR3 spans 16 amino acids. Trimming took 0 bases from V and 4 from J; bases not matched to a gene: 2. Here the CDR3 DNA reads TGTGCCAGCAGTTTATCGGGACAGGCTTATAATTCACCCCTCCACTTT. Protein product: CASSLSGQAYNSPLHF.

The rearrangement uses TRBV4-3 and TRBJ1-2, with 8 bases matching TRBD1. There are 14 residues in the CDR3. Trimming took 1 base from V and 5 from J; bases not matched to a gene: 3. The germline V gene encodes CDR1 LGHNA and CDR2 YSLEER. The CDR3: CASSQGTGSYGYTF. As DNA, the CDR3 is TGCGCCAGCAGCCAAGGGACAGGGTCGTATGGCTACACCTTC.

The rearrangement uses TRBV9 and TRBJ2-5, with TRBD1 as a possible D gene (5 bases). Between the trimmed V and J ends, which lost 2 bases and 5 bases, there was a span of 7 bases. There are 12 residues in the CDR3. Looked up from germline, CDR1 is SGDLS and CDR2 is YYNGEE. The CDR3 spells CASSVTEETQYF. The DNA of the CDR3 is TGTGCCAGCAGCGTGACAGAGGAGACCCAGTACTTC.

The chain combines TRBV27 with TRBJ2-1, with D possibly matching TRBD2 (6 bases). CDR1 MNHEY and CDR2 SMNVEV come from the germline V gene (reference sequence). CDR3 length equals 15 residues. The V end lost 3 bases, the J end lost 0 bases, and 9 bases lay between the germline ends. CDR3 residues: CASSLEGPSYNEQFF. DNA for the CDR3: TGTGCCAGCAGTTTGGAGGGACCCTCCTACAATGAGCAGTTCTTC.

The chain uses TRBV5-5 and TRBJ2-2, with D perhaps matching TRBD1 (6 bases). The CDR3 has 16 residues. The germline gives CDR1 SGHKS, CDR2 YYEKEE (reference sequence). The V end lost 0 bases, the J end lost 4 bases, and 13 bases lay between the germline ends. The CDR3 region is CASSLAQGRSTGELFF. The CDR3 DNA reads TGTGCCAGCAGCTTGGCCCAGGGGCGTAGCACCGGGGAGCTGTTTTTT.

This clone turned up a few times. Compared with germline, one end of the junction differs, possibly owing to a read error. The CDR3 sequence: CASSRGGGNAGELFF. In DNA, the CDR3 is TGTGCCAGCAGCAGAGGCGGCGGGAACGCCGGGGAGCTGTTTTTT. This rearrangement joins TRBV7-2 to TRBJ2-2; D possibly corresponds to TRBD2 (6 bases). The CDR3 spans 15 residues. Germline CDR1 reads SGHTA; CDR2 reads FQGNSA.

J is TRBJ2-2 and V is TRBV29-1, with D hard to call. The CDR3 is 13 amino acids. CDR1 and CDR2 from the germline V gene are SQVTM and ANQGSEA. Trimming pared 4 bases from V and 4 bases from J, leaving 10 bases between. The DNA for the CDR3 is TGCAGCGTTGGGGTCAGGTCCACCGGGGAGCTGTTTTTT. Protein product: CSVGVRSTGELFF.

J is TRBJ2-5 and V is TRBV5-3, with 12 bases lining up with TRBD1. TRBV5-3 is an ORF, with its function uncertain. CDR3 length equals 18 residues. After removal of 5 bases from V and 2 bases from J, the junction contained 13 bases not matched to a gene. DNA for the CDR3: TGTGCCAGAAGGAAACTTGGGGGGACAGGGGGCCAACAAGAGACCCAGTACTTC. Translated: CARRKLGGTGGQQETQYF.

In this sample, this clone turned up once. The chain joins TRBV18 to TRBJ2-7; TRBD1 matches at 9 bases. Germline V gene data show CDR1 as KGHSH and CDR2 as LQKENI. V was clipped by 1 base and J by 3 bases; unmatched bases: 7. This CDR3 has 16 residues. CDR3 amino acids: CASSPRNRGQDYEQYV. DNA of the CDR3: TGTGCCAGCTCACCACGCAACAGGGGGCAGGACTACGAGCAGTACGTC.

The gene calls are TRBV4-1 and TRBJ2-5; 12 bases are shared with TRBD2. J gave up 5 bases and V 8 bases, and 12 bases lay outside the gene matches. Germline CDR1 MGHRA, CDR2 YSYEKL. The CDR3 sequence is 16 residues long. The CDR3 nucleotides read TGCGCCAGCGCAGACCTAGCGGGAGGGCCTGATGAGACCCAGTACTTC. Amino acid sequence: CASADLAGGPDETQYF.

This chain links TRBV18 with TRBJ2-7; possibly TRBD1 for D (6 bases). Trimming removed 6 bases at V and 6 bases at J, with 21 bases between. The CDR3 totals 15 residues. Looked up from germline, CDR1 is KGHSH and CDR2 is LQKENI. The CDR3 reads CASSLGQGSGVEQYF. In nucleotides, the CDR3 is TGTGCCAGCTCTTTGGGACAAGGTTCGGGCGTCGAGCAGTACTTC.

The chain has TRBV10-1 and TRBJ2-7; 9 bases are shared with TRBD1. Germline lookup yields CDR1 WNHNN and CDR2 SYGVQD (reference sequence). With 3 bases clipped from V and 1 base from J, the junction kept 16 bases outside the gene matches. The CDR3 extends over 19 amino acids. CDR3 sequence: CASSEGRDRVVYGSYEQYV. Here the CDR3 DNA reads TGCGCCAGCAGTGAAGGGCGGGACAGGGTGGTTTACGGATCCTACGAGCAGTACGTC.

CDR3 coding DNA: TGTGCCAGCAGTGACACCGGACAGGGCTATGGAAACACCATATATTTT. It encodes CASSDTGQGYGNTIYF. The gene calls are TRBV6-1 and TRBJ1-3, with 8 nucleotides matching TRBD1. The CDR3 consists of 16 residues. Per germline, CDR1 MNHNS and CDR2 SASEGT. The ends lost 3 bases at V and 3 bases at J; junction bases unmatched: 7.

J is TRBJ2-1 and V is TRBV7-6; 15 nucleotides match TRBD2. V gave up 4 bases and J gave up 7 bases; unmatched junction bases: 5. This CDR3 is 16 amino acids long. Per the germline V gene, CDR1 is SGHVS and CDR2 is FNYEAQ. This CDR3 reads CASSSWTSGRANEQFF. The CDR3 coding sequence is TGTGCCAGCAGCTCCTGGACTAGCGGGAGGGCGAATGAGCAGTTCTTC.